This TCR beta chain was retrieved from a study of shared clonotypes between healthy human individuals. Study-level information: CD4 naive and memory got three plates each, CD8 naive two, CD8 memory one.

The CDR3 is 14 residues long. After removal of 4 bases from V and 6 bases from J, the junction contained 4 bases not matched to a gene. Germline values: CDR1 MNHEY, CDR2 SVGAGI. This clone was observed once. The assay was immunoSEQ multiplex PCR, and TCRdb's table has in-frame clones only and misses some. In the table there are about 600,000 clones, almost 97% of which are singletons. The sample consisted of naive CD4+ T cells sorted from blood. Subset reported: CD45RA+ positively selected. The clonotype was recovered from a woman in her twenties or thirties in good health. The chain recombines TRBV6-5 with TRBJ2-2; 8 bases fit TRBD1. The CDR3 sequence: CASSSKQGAGELFF. As DNA, the CDR3 is TGTGCCAGCAGTTCCAAACAGGGGGCCGGGGAGCTGTTTTTT.